The 25 T cell receptor beta chains presented below share a single source sample, sequenced in a study of PD-1 blockade in classical Hodgkin lymphoma. Every patient relapsed after autologous stem cell transplantation, and brentuximab vedotin exposure varied. Assay used: immunoSEQ multiplex PCR; TCRdb lists only in-frame clones, some missing. The table has about 43,000 clones, around 76% seen once; the top ten hold 2.5% to 3.5%. The material was peripheral blood mononuclear cells (PBMCs), obtained before the second cycle of nivolumab. The receptors derive from a human donor with classical Hodgkin lymphoma.

By share, this clone counts as medium-sized. This chain uses TRBV6-4 with TRBJ1-5; no clear D. CDR3 length equals 16 residues. V was shortened by 0 bases and J by 0 bases, with 9 bases between the two germline ends. CDR1 is MRHNA and CDR2 is SNTAGT in the germline V gene. For the CDR3, the DNA is TGTGCCAGCAGTGACTCATGGCAGTTTAGCAATCAGCCCCAGCATTTT. Encoded protein: CASSDSWQFSNQPQHF.

This clone came up once. The chain joins TRBV4-3 to TRBJ2-7, with a possible D match to TRBD1 (6 bases). The V gene's germline CDR1 is LGHNA and CDR2 YSLEER. This CDR3 is 15 amino acids long. V lost 0 bases to trimming and J lost 3 bases, with 12 bases between them. The CDR3, as DNA: TGCGCCAGCAGCCAAGACAGGGGCGTTGTCTACGAGCAGTACTTC. Translation gives CASSQDRGVVYEQYF.

The V call is TRBV21-1, the J call TRBJ2-1; TRBD2, as called in the table, went unchecked against the DNA. TRBV21-1 is a pseudogene segment. This CDR3 region has 17 residues. The DNA for the CDR3 is TGTGCCAGCAGCACCCCTCGGGAACGGGGGGAGTACAATGAGCAGTTCTTC. Translation: CASSTPRERGEYNEQFF.

The chain is built from TRBV5-5 and TRBJ2-7; 13 nucleotides agree with TRBD2. The CDR3 spans 15 residues. From germline, CDR1 is SGHKS and CDR2 YYEKEE (reference sequence). V lost 3 bases, J lost 2 bases, and 2 bases stayed unmatched. DNA for the CDR3: TGTGCCAGCAGCTCGGGACTAGCGGGAACCTACGAGCAGTACTTC. This translates into CASSSGLAGTYEQYF.

This clone was detected only once. This chain connects TRBV18 to TRBJ2-3; 7 bases match TRBD1. Germline lookup yields CDR1 KGHSH and CDR2 LQKENI. V dropped 1 base and J dropped 1; count of bases not matched to a gene: 2. The CDR3 consists of 15 residues. The CDR3 DNA is TGTGCCAGCTCACCACGAACAGGGGGCACAGATACGCAGTATTTT. Protein sequence: CASSPRTGGTDTQYF. The full variable domain, in which reference TRBV18 and TRBJ2-3 provide the parts outside the CDR3, is NAGVMQNPRHLVRRRGQEARLRCSPMKGHSHVYWYRQLPEEGLKFMVYLQKENIIDESGMPKERFSAEFPKEGPSILRIQQVVRGDSAAYFCASSPRTGGTDTQYFGPGTRLTVL.

The chain uses TRBV4-2 and TRBJ2-7; no clear D. Trimming removed 4 bases at V and 2 bases at J, with 9 bases between. The CDR3 is 13 residues long. CDR1 and CDR2 (germline): LGHNA, YNFKEQ. The CDR3: CASSPGPTYEQYF. DNA of the CDR3: TGTGCCAGCAGCCCCGGGCCGACCTACGAGCAGTACTTC.

The rearrangement joins TRBV5-6 to TRBJ1-5; 9 bases align to TRBD1. V was clipped by 1 base and J by 7 bases; unmatched bases: 9. Looked up from germline, CDR1 is SGHDT and CDR2 is YYEEEE. The CDR3 sequence is 16 residues long. DNA for the CDR3: TGTGCCAGCAGCTTGTTTCGGACAGGGGAAGGACAGCCCCAGCATTTT. Amino acid sequence: CASSLFRTGEGQPQHF.

The gene calls are TRBV13 and TRBJ1-1; the D gene is possibly TRBD1 (5 bases). From germline, CDR1 is PRHDT and CDR2 FYEKMQ (reference sequence). The CDR3 extends over 16 amino acids. The ends were cut back, 5 bases at V and 0 bases at J, with 16 bases in the middle. Written as DNA, the CDR3 is TGTGCCAGCAGCCGTATCACGGCAGGGTTGAACACTGAAGCTTTCTTT. It specifies CASSRITAGLNTEAFF.

The chain is built from TRBV19 and TRBJ2-5; D is unresolved. CDR3 length: 13 amino acids. CDR1 and CDR2 from the germline V gene are LNHDA and SQIVND (reference sequence). V was trimmed by 8 bases and J by 5 bases, leaving 15 bases between them. As DNA, the CDR3 is TGTGCCAGTGCGTCTGGTTTACTTGAGACCCAGTACTTC. This translates into CASASGLLETQYF. Full variable domain (outside the CDR3, taken from reference TRBV19 and TRBJ2-5): DGGITQSPKYLFRKEGQNVTLSCEQNLNHDAMYWYRQDPGQGLRLIYYSQIVNDFQKGDIAEGYSVSREKKESFPLTVTSAQKNPTAFYLCASASGLLETQYFGPGTRLLVL.

This clone came up a few times. The chain links TRBV6-5 to TRBJ2-2; D might be TRBD1 or TRBD2, each matching 5 bases. Germline assignment: CDR1 MNHEY and CDR2 SVGAGI. This CDR3 region has 16 residues. V dropped 3 bases and J dropped 5 bases, with 16 bases sitting between them. The CDR3 coding sequence is TGTGCCAGCAGTTATACTCGGGGCGCTCGGACCGGGGAGCTGTTTTTT. It translates to CASSYTRGARTGELFF.

As to this clone: Other DNA sequences in the same sample also yield this CDR3. The rearrangement uses TRBV6-6 and TRBJ2-7, with D tentatively TRBD1 (6 bases). This CDR3 region has 13 residues. Deletions cut 0 bases from V and 4 bases from J, with 7 bases between. Germline V gene data show CDR1 as MNHNY and CDR2 as SVGAGI (reference sequence). This CDR3 is CASSYSGAYEQYF. For the CDR3, the DNA is TGTGCCAGCAGTTACTCGGGGGCATACGAGCAGTACTTC.

The CDR3 region is CASSSETGVLKVYTF. The CDR3 DNA is TGCGCCAGCAGCTCCGAGACCGGGGTCCTTAAGGTTTACACCTTC. The chain employs TRBV5-1 and TRBJ1-2; D not resolved. V was clipped by 3 bases and J by 11 bases, with 23 bases between them. Germline V gene lookup returns CDR1 SGHRS and CDR2 YFSETQ. The CDR3 spans 15 residues.

The chain carries TRBV7-3 and TRBJ2-7; 8 bases map to TRBD2. V lost 9 bases and J lost 4; bases outside the gene matches: 8. Germline V gene lookup returns CDR1 SGHTA and CDR2 FQGTGA. This CDR3 is built from 13 residues. CDR3 sequence reads: CASSIPSGYEQYF. The DNA of the CDR3 is TGTGCCAGTAGTATTCCTAGCGGGTACGAGCAGTACTTC.

The chain links TRBV2 to TRBJ1-5; D not certain. CDR1 and CDR2 from the germline V gene are SNHLY and FYNNEI. The CDR3 is made up of 13 amino acids. V lost 6 bases and J 4 bases, leaving 10 bases between the germline ends. CDR3: CASRREQNQPQHF. In nucleotides, the CDR3 is TGTGCCAGCAGGAGGGAACAAAATCAGCCCCAGCATTTT.

This chain links TRBV30 with TRBJ1-6, with D perhaps matching TRBD1 (6 bases). The germline V and J ends were trimmed by 2 bases and 6 bases, with 17 bases remaining between them. This CDR3 is built from 16 residues. The germline gives CDR1 GTSNPN, CDR2 SVGIG (reference sequence). CDR3: CAWSNGGRGFNSPLHF. In DNA form, the CDR3 reads TGTGCCTGGAGTAATGGAGGCAGGGGATTTAATTCACCCCTCCACTTT.

The chain combines TRBV29-1 with TRBJ2-1, with 8 bases fitting TRBD1. The CDR3 runs to 12 residues. Germline V gene data show CDR1 as SQVTM and CDR2 as ANQGSEA. V lost 6 bases to trimming and J lost 8 bases; unmatched junction nucleotides: 6. The CDR3 is CSVWDRPDEQFF. CDR3 bases: TGCAGCGTGTGGGACAGGCCGGATGAGCAGTTCTTC.

The J gene is TRBJ2-7, the V gene TRBV30, with D perhaps matching TRBD1 (5 bases). CDR1 and CDR2 from the germline V gene are GTSNPN and SVGIG (reference sequence). The CDR3 sequence is 12 residues long. Deletions cut 3 bases from V and 2 bases from J, with 8 bases between. CDR3 bases: TGTGCCTGGAGGACAGCTCCCTACGAGCAGTACTTC. Its protein is CAWRTAPYEQYF.

CDR3 loop: CASGSGGAFGEQFF. DNA of the CDR3: TGTGCCAGTGGAAGCGGGGGGGCCTTCGGGGAGCAGTTCTTC. The J gene is TRBJ2-1, the V gene TRBV19; 10 nucleotides agree with TRBD2. This CDR3 has 14 amino acids. Germline CDR1 is LNHDA and CDR2 is SQIVND (reference sequence). The V and J ends lost 8 bases and 10 bases, in that order; junction bases with no gene match: 11.

This clone occurred a few times. J is TRBJ1-2 and V is TRBV29-1; D is ambiguous. Germline CDR1 reads SQVTM; CDR2 reads ANQGSEA. The length of the CDR3 is 12 residues. The V and J ends lost 3 bases and 6 bases respectively, with 11 bases between them. The chain's CDR3 is CSVDKGGDGYTF. CDR3 DNA: TGCAGCGTTGATAAGGGAGGTGATGGCTACACCTTC.

This clone was seen just once. The chain has TRBV6-5 and TRBJ2-7, with TRBD1 identical over 9 bases. This CDR3 spans 14 amino acids. Germline V gives CDR1 MNHEY, CDR2 SVGAGI. Losses at the gene ends were 7 bases for V and 0 bases for J; bases not matched to a gene: 4. CDR3 sequence (DNA): TGTGCCAGCATGATGACAGGGGGCTCCTACGAGCAGTACTTC. This translates into CASMMTGGSYEQYF.

The chain recombines TRBV4-1 with TRBJ1-5; TRBD1 is a possible D gene (6 bases). Trimming removed 1 base from V and 0 bases from J, with 10 bases in between. Germline V gene lookup returns CDR1 MGHRA and CDR2 YSYEKL. The CDR3 loop spans 16 amino acids. The CDR3 DNA reads as TGCGCCAGCAGCCAAGGGGACATAAGTAGCAATCAGCCCCAGCATTTT. Protein sequence: CASSQGDISSNQPQHF.

The chain couples TRBV7-6 to TRBJ1-4; D not resolved. This CDR3 comprises 16 residues. Germline CDR1 reads SGHVS; CDR2 reads FNYEAQ. Trimming left V 0 bases short and J 4 bases short, with 12 bases between. CDR3 region: CASSLAPPSFNEKLFF. The CDR3 nucleotides are TGTGCCAGCAGCTTAGCGCCCCCATCCTTTAATGAAAAACTGTTTTTT.

This clone was recorded once. The V call is TRBV28, the J call TRBJ1-1; 7 bases agree with TRBD1. The CDR3 length is 13 residues. J lost 5 bases, V lost 8 bases, and 8 bases had no gene match. Germline CDR1 reads MDHEN; CDR2 reads SYDVKM. The CDR3, as DNA: TGTGCCAGCCGAAGGGGGCTCGGGACTGAAGCTTTCTTT. Its protein is CASRRGLGTEAFF.

In this sample, this clone turned up a few times. The gene calls are TRBV19 and TRBJ2-3; 12 bases agree with TRBD2. With V trimmed by 1 base and J by 6 bases, 5 bases remained unmatched. The CDR3 spans 16 residues. Germline V gene data show CDR1 as LNHDA and CDR2 as SQIVND (reference sequence). In DNA form, the CDR3 reads TGTGCCAGTAGTATAGGGGGACTAGCGGGTCCCGATACGCAGTATTTT. It yields the protein CASSIGGLAGPDTQYF. The full variable domain, with the rest looked up from reference TRBV19 and TRBJ2-3, is DGGITQSPKYLFRKEGQNVTLSCEQNLNHDAMYWYRQDPGQGLRLIYYSQIVNDFQKGDIAEGYSVSREKKESFPLTVTSAQKNPTAFYLCASSIGGLAGPDTQYFGPGTRLTVL.

This clone was found a few times. The V gene is TRBV19, the J gene TRBJ2-7, with 8 bases identical to TRBD1. V trimming: 0 bases; J trimming: 5 bases; junction bases outside the gene matches: 12. The CDR3 is 17 residues long. CDR1 is LNHDA and CDR2 is SQIVND in the germline V gene (reference sequence). The CDR3 region is CASSIDLLGQGIDEQYF. The CDR3 nucleotides are TGTGCCAGTAGTATAGATCTATTAGGACAGGGCATCGACGAGCAGTACTTC.